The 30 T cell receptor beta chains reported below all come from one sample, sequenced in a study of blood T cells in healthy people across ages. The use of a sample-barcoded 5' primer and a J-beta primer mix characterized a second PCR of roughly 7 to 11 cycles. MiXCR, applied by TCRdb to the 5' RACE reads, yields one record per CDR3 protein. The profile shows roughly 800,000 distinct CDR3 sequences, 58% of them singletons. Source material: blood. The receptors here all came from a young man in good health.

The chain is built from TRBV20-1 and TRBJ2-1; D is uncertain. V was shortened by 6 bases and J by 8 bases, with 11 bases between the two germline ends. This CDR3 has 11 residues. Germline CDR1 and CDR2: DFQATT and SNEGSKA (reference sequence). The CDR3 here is CSASDLHEQFF. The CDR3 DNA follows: TGCAGTGCCTCCGATCTCCATGAGCAGTTCTTC.

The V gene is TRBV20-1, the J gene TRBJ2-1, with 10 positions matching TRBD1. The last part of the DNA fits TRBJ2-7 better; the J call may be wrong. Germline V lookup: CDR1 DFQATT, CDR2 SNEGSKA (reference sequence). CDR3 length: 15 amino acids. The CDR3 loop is CSASGGQGSYNEQYF. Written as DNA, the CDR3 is TGCAGTGCTAGTGGGGGACAGGGGTCCTACAATGAGCAGTACTTC.

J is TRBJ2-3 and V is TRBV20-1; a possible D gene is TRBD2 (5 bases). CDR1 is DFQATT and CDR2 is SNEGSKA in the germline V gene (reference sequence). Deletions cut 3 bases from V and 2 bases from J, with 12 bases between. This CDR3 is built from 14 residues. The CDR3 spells CSASGTDYTDTQYF. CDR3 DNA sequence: TGCAGTGCTAGCGGCACCGACTACACAGATACGCAGTATTTT.

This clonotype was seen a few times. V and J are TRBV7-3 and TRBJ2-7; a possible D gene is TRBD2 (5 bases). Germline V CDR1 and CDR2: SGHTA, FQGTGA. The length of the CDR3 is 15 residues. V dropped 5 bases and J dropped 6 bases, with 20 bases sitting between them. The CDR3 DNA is TGTGCCAGCAGCGCCCAGCCCCAAACAAGCGGCGAGCAGTACTTC. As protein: CASSAQPQTSGEQYF.

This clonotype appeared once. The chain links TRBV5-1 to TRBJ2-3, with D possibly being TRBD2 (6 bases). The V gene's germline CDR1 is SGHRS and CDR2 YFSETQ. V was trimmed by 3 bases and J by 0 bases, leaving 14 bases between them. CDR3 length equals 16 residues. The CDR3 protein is CASSSGTSTSTDTQYF. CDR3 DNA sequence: TGCGCCAGCAGCTCCGGGACTTCAACTAGCACAGATACGCAGTATTTT.

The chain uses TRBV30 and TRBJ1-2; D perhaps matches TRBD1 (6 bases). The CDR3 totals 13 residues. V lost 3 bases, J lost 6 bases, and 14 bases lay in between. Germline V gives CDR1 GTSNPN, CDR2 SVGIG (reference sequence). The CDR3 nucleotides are TGTGCCTGGAGATTTTCGGGGGCGGATGGCTACACCTTC. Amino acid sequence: CAWRFSGADGYTF. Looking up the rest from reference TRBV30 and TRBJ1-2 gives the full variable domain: SQTIHQWPATLVQPVGSPLSLECTVEGTSNPNLYWYRQAAGRGLQLLFYSVGIGQISSEVPQNLSASRPQDRQFILSSKKLLLSDSGFYLCAWRFSGADGYTFGSGTRLTVV.

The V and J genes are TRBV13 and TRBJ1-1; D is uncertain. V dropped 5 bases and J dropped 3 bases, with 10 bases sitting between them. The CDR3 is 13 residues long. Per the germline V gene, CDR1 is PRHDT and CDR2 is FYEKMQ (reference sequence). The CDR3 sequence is CASSIRAYTEAFF. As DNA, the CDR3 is TGTGCCAGCAGCATCCGGGCCTACACTGAAGCTTTCTTT.

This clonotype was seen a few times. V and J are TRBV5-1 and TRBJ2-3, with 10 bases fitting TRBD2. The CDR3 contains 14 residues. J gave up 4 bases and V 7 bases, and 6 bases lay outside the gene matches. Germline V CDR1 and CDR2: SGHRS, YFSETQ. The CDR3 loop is CASGTSVSPDTQYF. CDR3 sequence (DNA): TGCGCCAGCGGGACTAGCGTTTCTCCAGATACGCAGTATTTT.

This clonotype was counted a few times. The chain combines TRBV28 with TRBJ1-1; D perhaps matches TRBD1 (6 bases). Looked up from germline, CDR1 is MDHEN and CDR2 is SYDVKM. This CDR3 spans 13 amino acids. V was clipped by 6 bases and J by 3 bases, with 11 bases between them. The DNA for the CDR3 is TGTGCCAGCAGCCCTCAGGGGTACACTGAAGCTTTCTTT. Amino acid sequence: CASSPQGYTEAFF.

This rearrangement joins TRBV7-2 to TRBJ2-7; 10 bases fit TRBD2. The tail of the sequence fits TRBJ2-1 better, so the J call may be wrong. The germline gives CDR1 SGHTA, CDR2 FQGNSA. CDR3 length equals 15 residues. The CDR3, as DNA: TGTGCCAGCAGCTCACCGGGACTAGCGTTTAATGAGCAGTTCTTC. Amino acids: CASSSPGLAFNEQFF.

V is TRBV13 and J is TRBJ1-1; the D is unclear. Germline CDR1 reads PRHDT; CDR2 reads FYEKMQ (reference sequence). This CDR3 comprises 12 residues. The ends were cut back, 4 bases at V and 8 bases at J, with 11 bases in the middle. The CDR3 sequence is CASSSFAAEAFF. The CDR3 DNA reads TGTGCCAGCAGCTCTTTCGCGGCGGAAGCTTTCTTT. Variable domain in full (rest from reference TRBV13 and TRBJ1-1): AAGVIQSPRHLIKEKRETATLKCYPIPRHDTVYWYQQGPGQDPQFLISFYEKMQSDKGSIPDRFSAQQFSDYHSELNMSSLELGDSALYFCASSSFAAEAFFGQGTRLTVV.

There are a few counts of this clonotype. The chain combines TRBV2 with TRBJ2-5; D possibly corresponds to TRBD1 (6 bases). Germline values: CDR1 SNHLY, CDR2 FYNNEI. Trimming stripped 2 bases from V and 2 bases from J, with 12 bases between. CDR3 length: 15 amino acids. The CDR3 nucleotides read TGTGCCAGCAGTGAATCGACAGGTAGACAAGAGACCCAGTACTTC. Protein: CASSESTGRQETQYF. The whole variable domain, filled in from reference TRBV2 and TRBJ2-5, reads EPEVTQTPSHQVTQMGQEVILRCVPISNHLYFYWYRQILGQKVEFLVSFYNNEISEKSEIFDDQFSVERPDGSNFTLKIRSTKLEDSAMYFCASSESTGRQETQYFGPGTRLLVL.

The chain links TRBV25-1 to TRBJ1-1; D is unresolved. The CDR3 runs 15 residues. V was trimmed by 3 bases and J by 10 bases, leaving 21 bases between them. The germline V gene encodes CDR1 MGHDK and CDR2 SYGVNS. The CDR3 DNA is TGTGCCAGCAGTGATGGGTCAGCCTCTTACCCGGGAGCTTTCTTT. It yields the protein CASSDGSASYPGAFF.

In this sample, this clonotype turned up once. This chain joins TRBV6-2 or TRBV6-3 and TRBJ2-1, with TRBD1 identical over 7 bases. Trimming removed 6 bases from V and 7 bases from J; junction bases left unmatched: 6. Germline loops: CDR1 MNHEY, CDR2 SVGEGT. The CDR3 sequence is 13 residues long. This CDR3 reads CASSATGENEQFF. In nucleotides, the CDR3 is TGTGCCAGCAGCGCTACAGGGGAGAATGAGCAGTTCTTC.

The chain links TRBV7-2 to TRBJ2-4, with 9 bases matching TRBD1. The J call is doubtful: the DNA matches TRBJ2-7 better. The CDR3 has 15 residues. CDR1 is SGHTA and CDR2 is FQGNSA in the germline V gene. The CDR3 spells CASSFQGTGKHEQYF. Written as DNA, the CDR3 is TGTGCCAGCAGCTTTCAAGGGACAGGGAAACACGAGCAGTACTTC.

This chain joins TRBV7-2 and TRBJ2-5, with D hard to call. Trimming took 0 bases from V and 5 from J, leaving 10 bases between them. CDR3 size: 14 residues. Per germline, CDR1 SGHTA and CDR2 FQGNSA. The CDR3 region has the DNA TGTGCCAGCAGCTTAGCGATTGTCGCCGAGACCCAGTACTTC. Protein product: CASSLAIVAETQYF.

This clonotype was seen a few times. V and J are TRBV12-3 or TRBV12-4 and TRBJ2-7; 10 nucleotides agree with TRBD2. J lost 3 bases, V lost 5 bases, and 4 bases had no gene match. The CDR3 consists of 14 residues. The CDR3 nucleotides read TGTGCCAGCAGTACTAGCGGGAAGGGCTACGAGCAGTACTTC. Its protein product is CASSTSGKGYEQYF.

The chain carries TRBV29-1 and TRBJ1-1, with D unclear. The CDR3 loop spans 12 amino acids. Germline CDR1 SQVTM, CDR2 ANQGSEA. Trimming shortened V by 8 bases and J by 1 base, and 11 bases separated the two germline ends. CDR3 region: CSLLTSNTEAFF. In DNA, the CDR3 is TGCAGCCTATTGACCTCGAACACTGAAGCTTTCTTT.

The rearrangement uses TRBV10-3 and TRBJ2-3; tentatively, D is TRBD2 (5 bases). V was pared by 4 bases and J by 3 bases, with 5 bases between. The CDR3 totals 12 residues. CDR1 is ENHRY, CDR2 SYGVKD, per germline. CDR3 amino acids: CAISGTTDTQYF. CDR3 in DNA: TGTGCCATCAGTGGGACTACAGATACGCAGTATTTT.

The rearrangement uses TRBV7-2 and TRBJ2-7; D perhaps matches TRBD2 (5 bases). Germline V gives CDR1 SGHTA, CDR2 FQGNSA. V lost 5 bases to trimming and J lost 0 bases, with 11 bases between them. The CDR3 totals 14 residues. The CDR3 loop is CASSPERSSYEQYF. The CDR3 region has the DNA TGTGCCAGCAGCCCGGAGCGGAGCTCCTACGAGCAGTACTTC.

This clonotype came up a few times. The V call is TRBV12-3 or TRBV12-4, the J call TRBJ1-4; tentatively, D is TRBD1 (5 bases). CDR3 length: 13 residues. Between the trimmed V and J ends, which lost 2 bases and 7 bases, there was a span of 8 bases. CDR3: CASSLQGFEKLFF. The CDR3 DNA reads TGTGCCAGCAGTTTACAGGGATTTGAAAAACTGTTTTTT.

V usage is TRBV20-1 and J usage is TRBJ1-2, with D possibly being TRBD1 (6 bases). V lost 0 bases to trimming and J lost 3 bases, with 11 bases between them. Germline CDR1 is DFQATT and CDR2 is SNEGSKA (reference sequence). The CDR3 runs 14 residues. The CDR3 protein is CSARDGGRDYGYTF. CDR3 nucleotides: TGCAGTGCTAGAGATGGGGGGCGCGACTATGGCTACACCTTC.

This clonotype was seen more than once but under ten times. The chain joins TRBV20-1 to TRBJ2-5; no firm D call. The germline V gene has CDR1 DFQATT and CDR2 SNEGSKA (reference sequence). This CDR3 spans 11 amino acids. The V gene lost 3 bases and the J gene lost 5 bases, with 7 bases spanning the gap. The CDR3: CSASQRETQYF. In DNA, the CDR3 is TGCAGTGCTAGCCAGAGGGAGACCCAGTACTTC.

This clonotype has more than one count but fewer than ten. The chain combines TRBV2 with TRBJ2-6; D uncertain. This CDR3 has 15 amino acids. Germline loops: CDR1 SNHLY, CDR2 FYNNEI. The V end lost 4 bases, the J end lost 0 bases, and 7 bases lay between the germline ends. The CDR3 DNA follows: TGTGCCAGCAGTGTAACCCTCTCTGGGGCCAACGTCCTGACTTTC. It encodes CASSVTLSGANVLTF.

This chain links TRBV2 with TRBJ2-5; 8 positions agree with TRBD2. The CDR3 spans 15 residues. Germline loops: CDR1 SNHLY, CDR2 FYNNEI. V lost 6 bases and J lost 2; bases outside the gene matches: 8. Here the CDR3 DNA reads TGTGCCAGCAGCCCCAACCGACTAGCGCAAGAGACCCAGTACTTC. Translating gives CASSPNRLAQETQYF.

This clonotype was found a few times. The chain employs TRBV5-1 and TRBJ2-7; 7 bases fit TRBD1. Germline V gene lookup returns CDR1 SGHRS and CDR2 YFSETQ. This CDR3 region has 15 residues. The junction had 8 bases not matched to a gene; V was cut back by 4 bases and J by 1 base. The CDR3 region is CASSKTGTESYEQYF. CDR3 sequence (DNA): TGCGCCAGCAGCAAGACCGGGACAGAATCCTACGAGCAGTACTTC.

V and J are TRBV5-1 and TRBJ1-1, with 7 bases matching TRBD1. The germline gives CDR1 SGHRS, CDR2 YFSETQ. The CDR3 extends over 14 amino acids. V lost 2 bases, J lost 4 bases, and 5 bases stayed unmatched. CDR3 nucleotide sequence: TGCGCCAGCAGCTTTTCAGGGGGAATCACTGAAGCTTTCTTT. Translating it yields CASSFSGGITEAFF.

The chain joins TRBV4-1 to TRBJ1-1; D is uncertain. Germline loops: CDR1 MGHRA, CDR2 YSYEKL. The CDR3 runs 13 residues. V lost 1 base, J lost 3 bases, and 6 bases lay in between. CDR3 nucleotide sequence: TGCGCCAGCAGCCAAGCTTCGGACACTGAAGCTTTCTTT. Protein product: CASSQASDTEAFF.

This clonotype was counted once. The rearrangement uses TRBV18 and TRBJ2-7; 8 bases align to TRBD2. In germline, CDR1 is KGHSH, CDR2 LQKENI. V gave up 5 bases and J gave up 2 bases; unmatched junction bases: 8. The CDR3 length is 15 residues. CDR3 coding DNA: TGTGCCAGCTCAAAGGGACGGGGGGGACCCTACGAGCAGTACTTC. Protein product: CASSKGRGGPYEQYF. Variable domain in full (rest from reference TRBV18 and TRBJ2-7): NAGVMQNPRHLVRRRGQEARLRCSPMKGHSHVYWYRQLPEEGLKFMVYLQKENIIDESGMPKERFSAEFPKEGPSILRIQQVVRGDSAAYFCASSKGRGGPYEQYFGPGTRLTVT.

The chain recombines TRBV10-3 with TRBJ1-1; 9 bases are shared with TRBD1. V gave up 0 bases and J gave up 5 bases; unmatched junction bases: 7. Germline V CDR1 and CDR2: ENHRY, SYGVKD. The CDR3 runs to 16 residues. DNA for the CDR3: TGTGCCATCAGTGAGTCGTTGGACAGGGGAGGGACTGAAGCTTTCTTT. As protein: CAISESLDRGGTEAFF.